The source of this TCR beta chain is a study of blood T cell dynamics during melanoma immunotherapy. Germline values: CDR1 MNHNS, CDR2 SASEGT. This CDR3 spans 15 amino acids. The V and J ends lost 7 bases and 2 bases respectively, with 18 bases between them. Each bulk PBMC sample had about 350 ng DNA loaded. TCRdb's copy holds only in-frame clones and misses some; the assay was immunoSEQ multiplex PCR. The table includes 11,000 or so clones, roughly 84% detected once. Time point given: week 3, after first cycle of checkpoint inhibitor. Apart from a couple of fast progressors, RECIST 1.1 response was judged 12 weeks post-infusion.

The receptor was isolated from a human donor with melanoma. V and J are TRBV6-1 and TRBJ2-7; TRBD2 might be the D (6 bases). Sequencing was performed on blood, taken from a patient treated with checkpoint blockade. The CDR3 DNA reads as TGTGCCAGCATCCCCGGAGGGGTATCCGCCTACGAGCAGTACTTC. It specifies CASIPGGVSAYEQYF.